This T cell receptor beta chain is drawn from a study of cytomegalovirus exposure and HLA in healthy donors. Study observations and caveats: For most TCR sequences rarity was the rule, although some public TCRs occurred in many donors. Common viral pathogens seemed, in a later analysis, to connect with several of the most significant clusters.

It was with 60 Vbeta and 13 Jbeta primers that the PCR ran. Clones were sequenced by immunoSEQ multiplex PCR, and TCRdb holds only the in-frame ones, with some missing. Of some 150,000 clones listed, more than 80% are singletons. V gave up 7 bases and J gave up 1 base, with 10 bases separating them. CDR1 LNHDA and CDR2 SQIVND come from the germline V gene (reference sequence). CDR3 length: 13 amino acids. On this clone itself: The antigen is unknown.

Sequencing used PBMCs. The V gene is TRBV19, the J gene TRBJ1-1; no reliable D call. This sequence was found in a woman aged 18-29 years in good health and CMV-seropositive. The chain's CDR3 is CASTLTWNTEAFF. DNA of the CDR3: TGTGCCAGTACCCTGACATGGAACACTGAAGCTTTCTTT.